These T cell receptor beta chains were read from a single sample in a study of blood T cell repertoires in COVID-19. The method was immunoSEQ multiplex PCR; TCRdb's version includes in-frame clones alone and lacks a portion of them. Of 200,000 to 250,000 clones in the sample, 84% were seen once. Source material: peripheral blood. All receptors derive from a woman between 35 and 50 years old who had recovered from COVID-19. Each CDR3 is given with its conserved first and last residue. The D gene is left open where the match is weak. Some rows mark clone size as missing; the rest say once, few, many or name a class of expanded clone.

CDR3	DNA	J	V	size	D
CAWGRDYGSYEQYF	TGTGCCTGGGGCCGGGACTATGGATCCTACGAGCAGTACTTC	TRBJ2-7	TRBV30	-	TRBD2
CASSLRQLTYTF	TGTGCCAGCAGTTTGAGACAGCTGACCTACACCTTC	TRBJ1-2	TRBV28	-	-
CASSLFSVDTIYF	TGTGCCAGCAGTTTGTTTTCAGTTGACACCATATATTTT	TRBJ1-3	TRBV12-3/TRBV12-4	-	-
CASSPSTGLGDQPQHF	TGTGCCAGCTCACCATCGACAGGTCTGGGTGATCAGCCCCAGCATTTT	TRBJ1-5	TRBV18	-	-
CASSLVSVVPYEQYF	TGTGCCAGCAGCTTAGTTTCGGTCGTCCCCTACGAGCAGTACTTC	TRBJ2-7	TRBV11-3	-	-
CASSSTGVGTEAFF	TGTGCCAGCAGCTCGACAGGGGTGGGCACTGAAGCTTTCTTT	TRBJ1-1	TRBV7-9	-	TRBD1
CASSAFGQGWNTGELFF	TGTGCCAGCAGCGCCTTCGGACAGGGATGGAACACCGGGGAGCTGTTTTTT	TRBJ2-2	TRBV21-1	-	-
CASSVLSGGTTQYF	TGTGCCAGCAGCGTACTTAGCGGGGGGACGACCCAGTACTTC	TRBJ2-5	TRBV9	-	TRBD2
CASSRSGGDGYTF	TGTGCCAGCAGTCGGTCGGGAGGGGATGGCTACACCTTC	TRBJ1-2	TRBV12-3/TRBV12-4	-	-
CAISDTGRGDNEQFF	TGTGCCATCAGTGATACTGGCCGGGGAGACAATGAGCAGTTCTTC	TRBJ2-1	TRBV10-3	-	-
CASRATGSPNEQFF	TGTGCCAGCAGAGCTACAGGATCCCCCAATGAGCAGTTCTTC	TRBJ2-1	TRBV6-1	-	-
CASSSTAEAFF	TGTGCCAGCAGTTCTACGGCTGAAGCTTTCTTT	TRBJ1-1	TRBV6-5	-	-
CASSSLKLTEEYQPQHF	TGTGCCAGCAGCTCGTTGAAATTGACAGAAGAATATCAGCCCCAGCATTTT	TRBJ1-5	TRBV5-6	few	-
CASGTGLVDTQYF	TGTGCCAGCGGTACGGGGTTGGTAGATACGCAGTATTTT	TRBJ2-3	TRBV2	-	-
CASTPREAGLGETQYF	TGTGCCAGCACCCCGCGCGAGGCGGGGCTAGGAGAGACCCAGTACTTC	TRBJ2-5	TRBV2	-	-
CASSQEQGAYEQYF	TGTGCCAGCAGCCAAGAACAGGGTGCCTACGAGCAGTACTTC	TRBJ2-7	TRBV3-1/TRBV3-2	few	-
CASSTGTSGEPQETQYF	TGTGCCAGTAGTACCGGGACTAGCGGGGAGCCTCAAGAGACCCAGTACTTC	TRBJ2-5	TRBV19	-	TRBD2
CASSQQGAMGYGYTF	TGTGCCAGCAGCCAACAGGGGGCCATGGGCTATGGCTACACCTTC	TRBJ1-2	TRBV7-2	once	TRBD1
CASSLVGTTTDTQYF	TGCGCCAGCAGCTTGGTAGGGACAACCACAGATACGCAGTATTTT	TRBJ2-3	TRBV5-1	-	-
CASSLGTEGYTF	TGTGCCAGCAGCTTGGGGACAGAGGGCTACACCTTC	TRBJ1-2	TRBV5-4	-	-
CASSITGDTEAFF	TGTGCCAGTAGTATCACAGGGGACACTGAAGCTTTCTTT	TRBJ1-1	TRBV19	-	TRBD1
CASSRGPQPQHF	TGTGCCAGCAGCAGGGGGCCGCAGCCCCAGCATTTT	TRBJ1-5	TRBV12-3/TRBV12-4	once	TRBD1
CASSSQGQGVGSPLHF	TGTGCCAGCAGCTCCCAAGGACAGGGGGTAGGGTCACCCCTCCACTTT	TRBJ1-6	TRBV7-2	-	TRBD1